Listed below are T cell receptor beta chains from one sample, sequenced in a study of cytomegalovirus exposure and HLA in healthy donors. Sequencing was performed with immunoSEQ multiplex PCR; in TCRdb, only in-frame clones are kept and a portion is missing. The repertoire holds about 120,000 clones, with about 74% as singletons. The specimen sequenced was PBMCs. The receptors come from a woman aged 40 to 50 in good health and CMV-seropositive. CDR3s include the opening cysteine and the closing phenylalanine or tryptophan. A D gene is named only where the DNA matches it firmly. Clone size is not always given. Where it is, it says once, few, many or a class for expanded clones.

j_gene	len	v_gene	d_gene	abundance	CDR3aa	CDR3nt
TRBJ2-1	16	TRBV7-9	TRBD2	-	CASSPLWLAGGSGQFF	TGTGCCAGCAGCCCCCTGTGGTTAGCGGGAGGATCGGGGCAGTTCTTC
TRBJ2-7	14	TRBV6-5	TRBD1	once	CASSSRDSSYEQYF	TGTGCCAGCAGTTCCAGGGACAGCTCCTACGAGCAGTACTTC
TRBJ2-7	18	TRBV12-1	-	-	CASSFSRSPLDSHYEQYF	TGTGCCAGCAGCTTTTCGCGCTCCCCGTTGGACTCCCACTACGAGCAGTACTTC
TRBJ2-3	16	TRBV7-8	TRBD2	-	CVSSPRTSGPTDTQYF	TGTGTCAGCAGCCCCAGGACTAGCGGACCCACAGATACGCAGTATTTT
TRBJ2-3	15	TRBV7-9	-	-	CASSLGDTSTDTQYF	TGTGCCAGCAGCTTGGGGGACACGAGCACAGATACGCAGTATTTT
TRBJ2-7	15	TRBV4-1	TRBD2	-	CASSQVEAGVYEQYF	TGCGCCAGCAGCCAAGTAGAAGCGGGAGTCTACGAGCAGTACTTC
TRBJ1-6	13	TRBV5-4	-	-	CASSFDNYSPLHF	TGTGCCAGCAGCTTCGACAACTATTCACCCCTCCACTTT
TRBJ2-7	15	TRBV6-1	-	-	CASSTHRVGPYEQYF	TGTGCCAGCAGCACACACAGGGTGGGTCCTTACGAGCAGTACTTC
TRBJ2-3	17	TRBV2	-	-	CASSALGGTPGMDTQYF	TGTGCCAGCAGCGCCCTGGGTGGGACTCCCGGGATGGATACGCAGTATTTT
TRBJ2-1	15	TRBV5-8	TRBD1	-	CASSLVAGGSGEQFF	TGTGCCAGCAGCTTGGTTGCAGGGGGCTCTGGTGAGCAGTTCTTC
TRBJ1-1	17	TRBV6-1	TRBD1	-	CASSEPLSGQGATEAFF	TGTGCCAGCAGTGAACCGCTCTCGGGACAGGGGGCCACTGAAGCTTTCTTT
TRBJ2-5	13	TRBV15	-	-	CATTLSGGKTQYF	TGTGCCACCACCCTTAGCGGCGGGAAGACCCAGTACTTC
TRBJ2-2	15	TRBV5-1	TRBD1	once	CASRYEETGAGELFF	TGCGCCAGCAGATATGAAGAAACAGGGGCCGGGGAGCTGTTTTTT
TRBJ2-3	15	TRBV7-2	TRBD1	-	CASRRTGVSTDTQYF	TGTGCCAGCAGACGGACAGGGGTGAGCACAGATACGCAGTATTTT
TRBJ2-2	14	TRBV10-3	-	-	CAIRDKGQYGELFF	TGTGCCATCAGAGACAAAGGACAGTACGGGGAGCTGTTTTTT
TRBJ1-4	18	TRBV5-6	-	-	CASSLERQVTRIGEKLFF	TGTGCCAGCAGCTTGGAGAGACAGGTTACAAGGATCGGCGAAAAACTGTTTTTT
TRBJ1-2	17	TRBV7-9	-	-	CASSLAGEGPADYGYTF	TGTGCCAGCAGCTTAGCGGGGGAGGGGCCCGCTGACTATGGCTACACCTTC
TRBJ1-1	15	TRBV7-9	TRBD1	once	CASSLVRDRATEAFF	TGTGCCAGCAGCTTAGTGAGGGACAGGGCCACTGAAGCTTTCTTT
TRBJ1-1	14	TRBV18	TRBD1	-	CASSVGQGATEAFF	TGTGCCAGCTCAGTGGGCCAGGGGGCAACTGAAGCTTTCTTT
TRBJ1-5	15	TRBV5-6	TRBD1	-	CASSSDRGADQPQHF	TGTGCCAGCAGCTCGGACAGGGGAGCTGATCAGCCCCAGCATTTT
TRBJ1-2	15	TRBV6-5	TRBD1	-	CASSPHGRGNYGYTF	TGTGCCAGCAGTCCACACGGCAGGGGGAACTATGGCTACACCTTC
TRBJ2-7	17	TRBV2	TRBD1	-	CASSRGQGAARGGEQYF	TGTGCCAGCAGTAGAGGACAGGGGGCAGCTCGGGGAGGCGAGCAGTACTTC
TRBJ1-2	13	TRBV29-1	-	-	CSAGSGLRYGYNF	TGCAGCGCTGGCTCGGGACTGAGATATGGCTACAACTTC
TRBJ2-4	17	TRBV6-1	-	-	CASSARSGRGAKNIQYF	TGTGCCAGCAGTGCCCGGTCGGGCCGGGGGGCCAAAAACATTCAGTACTTC
TRBJ1-5	15	TRBV10-3	TRBD1	once	CAISESGTENQPQHF	TGTGCCATCAGTGAGTCGGGGACAGAGAATCAGCCCCAGCATTTT
TRBJ2-3	13	TRBV2	-	few	CASSQSGSDTQYF	TGTGCCAGCAGTCAGTCAGGGTCAGATACGCAGTATTTT